This entry describes one T cell receptor beta chain. Its antigen is not known. The CDR3 totals 15 residues. V dropped 5 bases and J dropped 6; count of bases not matched to a gene: 6. Looked up from germline, CDR1 is SEHNR and CDR2 is FQNEAQ (reference sequence). The assay was immunoSEQ multiplex PCR, and TCRdb's table has in-frame clones only and misses some. The sample lists around 56,000 clones; roughly 80% were seen once. The data belong to a study of OX40 agonist ivuxolimab in advanced cancers. General study findings and limits: Certain nonresponding patients likewise had low normalized T-cell clonal expansion.

The gene calls are TRBV7-9 and TRBJ2-2; 10 bases match TRBD2. This material consisted of CD4+ or CD8+ T cells sorted from blood, taken in a trial of the OX40 agonist ivuxolimab. The TCR originated in an adult with an advanced solid tumor such as melanoma, head and neck, liver or kidney cancer. CDR3 amino acids: CASSPGLAWAGELFF. The CDR3, as DNA: TGTGCCAGCAGCCCGGGACTAGCGTGGGCCGGGGAGCTGTTTTTT.